This entry lists 14 T cell receptor beta chains sequenced from one sample in a study of response to subunit inactivated influenza vaccine. In TCRdb, the RT-PCR reads were re-called with MiXCR into one record per CDR3 protein. The sample holds more than 700,000 distinct CDR3 sequences, 21% seen once. The sequencing used PBMCs from blood, collected more than 4 days after vaccination. The receptors were gathered from a man between 45 and 60 years old who received an inactivated influenza vaccine.

V and J are TRBV30 and TRBJ1-2, with D possibly TRBD1 on 5 matching bases. The CDR3 loop spans 14 amino acids. Per germline, CDR1 GTSNPN and CDR2 SVGIG (reference sequence). V lost 5 bases, J lost 2 bases, and 15 bases lay in between. The CDR3 DNA reads TGTGCCTGGGGTCCGAAGACAGTGAACTATGGCTACACCTTC. Amino acid sequence: CAWGPKTVNYGYTF.

There are a few counts of this clonotype. The V gene is TRBV19, the J gene TRBJ2-1, with D maybe TRBD2 (5 bases). Germline CDR1 is LNHDA and CDR2 is SQIVND (reference sequence). With 7 bases removed from V and 9 bases from J, the gap between germline ends came to 16 bases. This CDR3 is 13 amino acids long. The CDR3 protein is CASTASIRSEQFF. CDR3 sequence (DNA): TGTGCCAGTACGGCTAGCATCAGGAGTGAGCAGTTCTTC.

The chain couples TRBV5-5 to TRBJ2-3; D perhaps matches TRBD1 (6 bases). Trimming cost V 4 bases and J 6 bases, with 12 bases left between them. The germline gives CDR1 SGHKS, CDR2 YYEKEE (reference sequence). This CDR3 contains 13 residues. CDR3 region: CASSAPTGDTQYF. In DNA, the CDR3 is TGTGCCAGCAGCGCTCCAACAGGGGATACGCAGTATTTT.

The rearrangement links TRBV18 to TRBJ2-1; 9 positions agree with TRBD1. The CDR3 has 17 amino acids. J gave up 5 bases and V 0 bases, and 8 bases lay outside the gene matches. CDR1 KGHSH and CDR2 LQKENI come from the germline V gene. The CDR3 region is CASSPPIGQGRDNEQFF. The CDR3 bases are TGTGCCAGCTCACCACCGATTGGACAGGGGCGCGACAATGAGCAGTTCTTC.

This clonotype was seen a few times. The chain recombines TRBV20-1 with TRBJ1-1; no definite D call. CDR1 and CDR2 from the germline V gene are DFQATT and SNEGSKA (reference sequence). The CDR3 spans 13 residues. V shed 3 bases and J shed 3 bases, with 11 bases lying between them. CDR3 sequence: CSARPRQDTEAFF. The CDR3 coding sequence is TGCAGTGCTAGGCCCCGTCAGGACACTGAAGCTTTCTTT.

In its sample, this clonotype was seen a few times. The chain couples TRBV29-1 to TRBJ2-1; 8 positions match TRBD1. This CDR3 has 15 residues. In germline, CDR1 is SQVTM, CDR2 ANQGSEA. The J segment lost 9 bases and the V segment lost 8 bases, leaving 18 bases of the junction unmatched. The CDR3 DNA follows: TGCAGCCTTCTGACTAACCGGGACAGGCCCAGTGAGCAGTTCTTC. Encoded protein: CSLLTNRDRPSEQFF.

This clonotype was seen a handful of times. The V and J genes are TRBV29-1 and TRBJ2-5, with 7 bases aligning to TRBD2. J gave up 6 bases and V 5 bases, and 6 bases lay outside the gene matches. Germline loops: CDR1 SQVTM, CDR2 ANQGSEA. This CDR3 region has 12 residues. CDR3 amino acids: CSVPSGIQTQYF. In DNA form, the CDR3 reads TGCAGCGTTCCCAGCGGGATACAGACCCAGTACTTC. Combining the CDR3 with reference TRBV29-1 and TRBJ2-5 gives the whole variable domain SAVISQKPSRDICQRGTSLTIQCQVDSQVTMMFWYRQQPGQSLTLIATANQGSEATYESGFVIDKFPISRPNLTFSTLTVSNMSPEDSSIYLCSVPSGIQTQYFGPGTRLLVL.

The chain employs TRBV7-3 and TRBJ2-1; 7 nucleotides match TRBD2. Germline-derived CDR1 and CDR2 are SGHTA and FQGTGA. This CDR3 has 16 amino acids. The junction had 8 bases not matched to a gene; V was cut back by 3 bases and J by 3 bases. CDR3 in DNA: TGTGCCAGCAGCTTGGGGCGGGGCGGGAGCTACAATGAGCAGTTCTTC. It encodes CASSLGRGGSYNEQFF.

This clonotype was seen a handful of times. The CDR3, as DNA: TGTGCCAGCAGACTTAGTGGGACAGACGCCGGGGAGCTGTTTTTT. Translating it yields CASRLSGTDAGELFF. The V and J genes are TRBV2 and TRBJ2-2; 7 positions match TRBD1. Germline V gives CDR1 SNHLY, CDR2 FYNNEI. V lost 6 bases to trimming and J lost 6 bases; unmatched junction nucleotides: 10. This CDR3 is built from 15 residues.

This clonotype has at least ten counts. The chain combines TRBV3-1 with TRBJ2-5; D may correspond to TRBD1 or TRBD2 (5 bases each). This CDR3 comprises 16 residues. Germline values: CDR1 LGHDT, CDR2 YNNKEL (reference sequence). V lost 3 bases and J lost 2, with 16 bases in between. The CDR3 spells CASSHSQRGVQETQYF. CDR3 DNA: TGTGCCAGCAGCCATTCTCAACGAGGGGTACAAGAGACCCAGTACTTC.

In its sample, this clonotype was seen a few times. The J gene is TRBJ1-5, the V gene TRBV20-1, with 7 bases lining up with TRBD1. CDR3 length: 15 amino acids. V lost 5 bases, J lost 5 bases, and 12 bases stayed unmatched. Germline CDR1 DFQATT, CDR2 SNEGSKA (reference sequence). The CDR3 sequence is CSAERFVGGDQPQHF. The CDR3, as DNA: TGCAGTGCTGAAAGATTTGTAGGGGGCGATCAGCCCCAGCATTTT.

The rearrangement joins TRBV3-1 to TRBJ2-5, with 9 nucleotides matching TRBD2. The CDR3 loop spans 16 amino acids. V shed 3 bases, J shed 5 bases, and the junction held 10 bases outside the gene matches. Germline V gives CDR1 LGHDT, CDR2 YNNKEL (reference sequence). The CDR3 DNA reads as TGTGCCAGCAGCCAGCGGGGGGGCTTTATGTCGGAGACCCAGTACTTC. Residues: CASSQRGGFMSETQYF.

V is TRBV20-1 and J is TRBJ1-6, with TRBD1 identical over 9 bases. The CDR3 runs 15 residues. V lost 0 bases to trimming and J lost 8 bases; unmatched junction nucleotides: 5. The germline V gene has CDR1 DFQATT and CDR2 SNEGSKA (reference sequence). The CDR3: CSARDTGTGYSPLHF. DNA for the CDR3: TGCAGTGCTAGAGATACAGGGACAGGGTATTCACCCCTCCACTTT.

This sequence joins TRBV6-5 and TRBJ2-5, with 8 bases lining up with TRBD2. J was trimmed by 3 bases and V by 3 bases; bases with no gene match: 6. Germline-derived CDR1 and CDR2 are MNHEY and SVGAGI. CDR3 length equals 15 residues. For the CDR3, the DNA is TGTGCCAGCAGTTATGAGCCGGGACTAGAAGAGACCCAGTACTTC. It encodes CASSYEPGLEETQYF.